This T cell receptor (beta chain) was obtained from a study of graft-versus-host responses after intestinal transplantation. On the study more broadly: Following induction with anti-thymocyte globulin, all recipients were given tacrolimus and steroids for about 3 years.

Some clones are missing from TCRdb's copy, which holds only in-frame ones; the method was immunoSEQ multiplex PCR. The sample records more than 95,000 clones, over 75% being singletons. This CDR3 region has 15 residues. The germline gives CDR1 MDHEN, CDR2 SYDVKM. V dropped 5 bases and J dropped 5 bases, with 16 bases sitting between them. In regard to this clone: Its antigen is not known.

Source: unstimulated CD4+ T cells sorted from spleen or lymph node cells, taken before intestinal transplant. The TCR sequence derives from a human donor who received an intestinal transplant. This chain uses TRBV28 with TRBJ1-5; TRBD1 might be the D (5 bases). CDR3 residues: CASSQPGKGDQPQHF. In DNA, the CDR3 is TGTGCCAGCAGTCAACCAGGGAAGGGTGATCAGCCCCAGCATTTT.